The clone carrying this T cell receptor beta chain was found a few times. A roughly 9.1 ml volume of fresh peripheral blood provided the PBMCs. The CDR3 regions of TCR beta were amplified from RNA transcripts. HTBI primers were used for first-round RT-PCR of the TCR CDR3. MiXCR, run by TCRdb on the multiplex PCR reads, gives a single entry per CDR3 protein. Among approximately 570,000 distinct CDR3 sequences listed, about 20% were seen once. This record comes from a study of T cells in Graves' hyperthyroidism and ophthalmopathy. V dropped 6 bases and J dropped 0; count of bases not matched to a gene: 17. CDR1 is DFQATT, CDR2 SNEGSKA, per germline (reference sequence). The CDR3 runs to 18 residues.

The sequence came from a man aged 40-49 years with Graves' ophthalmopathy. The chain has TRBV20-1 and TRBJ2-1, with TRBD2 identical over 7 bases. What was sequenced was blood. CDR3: CSAETLRGRGSSYNEQFF. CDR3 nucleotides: TGCAGTGCCGAGACTCTAAGAGGGCGGGGGAGCTCCTACAATGAGCAGTTCTTC.